These T cell receptor beta chains were read from a single sample in a study of T cells in Graves' hyperthyroidism and ophthalmopathy. TCRdb itself ran the multiplex PCR reads through MiXCR, one entry per CDR3 protein. Of about 290,000 distinct CDR3 sequences listed, 16% are singletons. The sequenced sample consisted of blood. The origin of the receptors is a man younger than 45 with Graves' hyperthyroidism. The CDR3 runs from the conserved cysteine through the conserved F or W. The D gene is left open where the match is weak. Expanded clones get a size class; other rows say once, few or many, or leave the size out.

>TRBD1|TRBV7-2|many|TRBJ1-1
TGTGCCAGCAGCGTTAGACAGGGAGGAGAAGCTTTCTTT
CASSVRQGGEAFF
>NA|TRBV20-1|NA|TRBJ1-5
TGCAGTGCTAGAGAGGGATCCCAGCCCCAGCATTTT
CSAREGSQPQHF
>TRBD1|TRBV24-1|many|TRBJ2-7
TGTGCCACCTCCCCCGCGGACAGGGGAGGAGAGCAGTACTTC
CATSPADRGGEQYF
>NA|TRBV5-1|NA|TRBJ2-1
TGCGCCAGCAGCCCGTTAGCCGGGGGAGTCTCGGTTGAGCAGTTCTTC
CASSPLAGGVSVEQFF
>TRBD2|TRBV9|few|TRBJ2-3
TGTGCCAGCAGCGCCCGGGCGGGAGGCCCAGATACGCAGTATTTT
CASSARAGGPDTQYF
>NA|TRBV11-2|few|TRBJ2-7
TGTGCCAGCAGCGCGAACCGAGGGGTCAATAGCGGCAGCTCCTACGAGCAGTACTTC
CASSANRGVNSGSSYEQYF
>NA|TRBV4-1|once|TRBJ2-7
TGCGCCAGCAGCCATGAGACTCCCGACTACGAGCAGTACTTC
CASSHETPDYEQYF
>TRBD2|TRBV24-1|many|TRBJ2-3
TGTGCCACCAGTGATTTGAGGCGACTAGCGGGAGGAGCAGATACGCAGTATTTT
CATSDLRRLAGGADTQYF
>NA|TRBV12-3/TRBV12-4|many|TRBJ1-1
TGTGCCAGCAGTCTCTGGAACACTGAAGCTTTCTTT
CASSLWNTEAFF
>TRBD2|TRBV7-9|NA|TRBJ2-5
TGTGCCAGCAGCTCGACTAGCGGGAGGAGGCAAGAGACCCAGTACTTC
CASSSTSGRRQETQYF
>NA|TRBV7-8|few|TRBJ2-7
TGTGCCAGCAGCTTGGCACAGTCGAGGAACGAGCAGTACTTC
CASSLAQSRNEQYF
>NA|TRBV7-3|many|TRBJ2-1
TGTGCCAGCAGCTCTCAGGTTGGGGCCTACAATGAGCAGTTCTTC
CASSSQVGAYNEQFF
>NA|TRBV5-1|many|TRBJ2-3
TGCGCCAGCAGCTCCGGGACGCTCACAGATACGCAGTATTTT
CASSSGTLTDTQYF
>TRBD1|TRBV20-1|many|TRBJ2-1
TGCAGTGCGACTCTCGACAGGGGGGCTCCGTCTGGGGATGAGCAGTTCTTC
CSATLDRGAPSGDEQFF
>NA|TRBV5-1|NA|TRBJ2-7
TGCGCCAGCAGCTTGGATGCCTCCAGCTACGAGCAGTACTTC
CASSLDASSYEQYF
>TRBD2|TRBV6-1|many|TRBJ2-7
TGTGCCAGCAGCCGTGGACTAGCGGGAGGGTACGAGCAGTACTTC
CASSRGLAGGYEQYF
>TRBD1|TRBV27|many|TRBJ2-5
TGTGCCAGCAGTTTATCAGAAGGGGGACAGGGTGACCAAGAGACCCAGTACTTC
CASSLSEGGQGDQETQYF
>NA|TRBV12-3/TRBV12-4|NA|TRBJ1-5
TGTGCCAGCAGTGCTTGGGGGACTAATCAGCCCCAGCATTTT
CASSAWGTNQPQHF
>NA|TRBV19|NA|TRBJ2-1
TGTGCCAGTAGTATTACGGCGGGGAATGAGCAGTTCTTC
CASSITAGNEQFF
>NA|TRBV4-1|few|TRBJ2-7
TGCGCCAGCAGCCTGCCCCCTCCGGCGACCTACGAGCAGTACTTC
CASSLPPPATYEQYF
>NA|TRBV10-3|many|TRBJ1-2
TGTGCCATCAGTGATATATATGGCTACACCTTC
CAISDIYGYTF
>NA|TRBV9|NA|TRBJ1-1
TGTGCCAGCAGCGTAGGGAGTAGGGTGAACACTGAAGCTTTCTTT
CASSVGSRVNTEAFF
>NA|TRBV4-1|NA|TRBJ2-7
TGCGCCAGCAGCCGGGTAGGGGCCTACGAGCAGTACTTC
CASSRVGAYEQYF
>NA|TRBV3-1|NA|TRBJ2-1
TGTGCCAGCAGAAAGGGGGGGACAGCCTACAATGAGCAGTTCTTC
CASRKGGTAYNEQFF
>NA|TRBV5-6|many|TRBJ2-7
TGTGCCAGCAGCTTCGAGCAGTACTTC
CASSFEQYF
>NA|TRBV18|many|TRBJ1-2
TGTGCCAGCTCACCACGGACTCCTAGAGACTATGGCTACACCTTC
CASSPRTPRDYGYTF
>NA|TRBV6-1|NA|TRBJ2-7
TGTGCCAGCAGTGATAGCGGAGATTCATCCTACGAGCAGTACTTC
CASSDSGDSSYEQYF
>NA|TRBV10-2|NA|TRBJ1-2
TGCGCCAGCAGTGAGTGGGGGCTGGATGGCTACACCTTC
CASSEWGLDGYTF
>NA|TRBV18|many|TRBJ2-7
TGTGCCAGCTCACCACTGGCCGTCTCCTACGAGCAGTACTTC
CASSPLAVSYEQYF
>NA|TRBV20-1|NA|TRBJ1-2
TGCAGTGCTAGATCGGGGTTGGAACGGGGCTACACCTTC
CSARSGLERGYTF
>TRBD1|TRBV11-1|NA|TRBJ2-7
TGTGCCAGCAGTGATTTAGGACAGGGATCCTACGAGCAGTACTTC
CASSDLGQGSYEQYF
>NA|TRBV5-6|NA|TRBJ1-2
TGTGCCAGCAGCTTATCTGCTGTTTGGAACTATGGCTACACCTTC
CASSLSAVWNYGYTF
>NA|TRBV5-6|many|TRBJ2-1
TGTGCCAGCAGCTTGGGTCAGACCTACAATGAGCAGTTCTTC
CASSLGQTYNEQFF
>TRBD1|TRBV12-3/TRBV12-4|NA|TRBJ2-7
TGTGCCAGCAGACGTTCCGGGACAGGAGTGGGCGTGCAGTACTTC
CASRRSGTGVGVQYF
>NA|TRBV7-9|few|TRBJ1-1
TGTGCCAGCAGCTTACCAGGGCCCACTGAAGCTTTCTTT
CASSLPGPTEAFF
>NA|TRBV18|NA|TRBJ2-2
TGTGCCAGCTCACCACCTGGGGCGCGGGACACCGGGGAGCTGTTTTTT
CASSPPGARDTGELFF
>NA|TRBV24-1|NA|TRBJ2-5
TGTGCCACCAGTGATGCACCAAGGCAAGAGACCCAGTACTTC
CATSDAPRQETQYF
>NA|TRBV27|NA|TRBJ1-5
TGTGCCAGCAGTTCAGTGGCGAATCAGCCCCAGCATTTT
CASSSVANQPQHF
>NA|TRBV30|many|TRBJ1-6
TGTGCCTGGAGTGTAGGGCAGGGGACGCGCTCACCCCTCCACTTT
CAWSVGQGTRSPLHF
>TRBD2|TRBV12-3/TRBV12-4|many|TRBJ2-1
TGTGCCAGCAGCCTTACTAGCGCCTACAATGAGCAGTTCTTC
CASSLTSAYNEQFF
>NA|TRBV13|few|TRBJ2-1
TGTGCCAGCAGCTTTCCGAGGGGTTACAATGAGCAGTTCTTC
CASSFPRGYNEQFF
>TRBD1|TRBV2|NA|TRBJ1-1
TGTGCCAGCAGTAACCAGGGGGCTCAAACTGAAGCTTTCTTT
CASSNQGAQTEAFF
>NA|TRBV19|NA|TRBJ2-2
TGTGCCAGTAGTGATACTTCCACCGGGGAGCTGTTTTTT
CASSDTSTGELFF
>TRBD2|TRBV3-1|many|TRBJ2-1
TGTGCCAGCAGCCAAGACCCCCCTAGCGGGAGAGCGGTGGGTGAGCAGTTCTTC
CASSQDPPSGRAVGEQFF
>NA|TRBV6-5|NA|TRBJ2-2
TGTGCCAGCAGTTACGCCGGGGGCGTCACCGGGGAGCTGTTTTTT
CASSYAGGVTGELFF
>NA|TRBV27|many|TRBJ1-1
TGTGCCAGCAGTTCTGCAGAGATTTGGAGTGAAGCTTTCTTT
CASSSAEIWSEAFF
>NA|TRBV7-8|few|TRBJ2-2
TGTGCCAGCAGTCTTATGGGACCATGGAACACCGGGGAGCTGTTTTTT
CASSLMGPWNTGELFF